The 30 T cell receptor beta chains reported below all come from one sample, sequenced in a study of T-cell memory formation after mild COVID-19. TCRdb passed the 5' RACE reads through MiXCR, listing each CDR3 protein once. Of 350,000 to 500,000 distinct CDR3 sequences listed, roughly 18% were seen once; the top ten hold around a fifth. Material for sequencing was PBMCs or a T cell subset sorted from them (not recorded which). These receptors came from a young man who had mild COVID-19 (a few samples of this study predate the infection). Cell type and time point are not known.

The chain joins TRBV25-1 to TRBJ1-4; weak D call: TRBD1 (5 bases). Germline CDR1 reads MGHDK; CDR2 reads SYGVNS. V was shortened by 6 bases and J by 8 bases, with 16 bases between the two germline ends. This CDR3 comprises 14 residues. CDR3 DNA: TGTGCCAGCAGAAAACCGGGACCATGGGAAAAACTGTTTTTT. Protein sequence: CASRKPGPWEKLFF. The full variable domain, its missing parts supplied by reference TRBV25-1 and TRBJ1-4, is EADIYQTPRYLVIGTGKKITLECSQTMGHDKMYWYQQDPGMELHLIHYSYGVNSTEKGDLSSESTVSRIRTEHFPLTLESARPSHTSQYLCASRKPGPWEKLFFGSGTQLSVL.

The chain couples TRBV6-6 to TRBJ1-1; D not resolved. Trimming cost V 4 bases and J 2 bases, with 11 bases left between them. Germline CDR1 and CDR2: MNHNY and SVGAGI (reference sequence). The CDR3 is 14 residues long. DNA of the CDR3: TGTGCCAGCAGTTCCGAGGGAGACAACACTGAAGCTTTCTTT. Amino acid sequence: CASSSEGDNTEAFF.

This clonotype was picked up a small number of times. The V call is TRBV7-9, the J call TRBJ1-2, with a weak D call TRBD1 (5 bases). V was pared by 6 bases and J by 7 bases, with 21 bases between. This CDR3 region has 15 residues. Per the germline V gene, CDR1 is SEHNR and CDR2 is FQNEAQ (reference sequence). The CDR3: CASSLGREGVRGYTF. The CDR3 bases are TGTGCCAGCAGTTTGGGACGGGAGGGTGTTCGTGGCTACACCTTC. Filled out from reference TRBV7-9 and TRBJ1-2, the complete variable domain reads DTGVSQNPRHKITKRGQNVTFRCDPISEHNRLYWYRQTLGQGPEFLTYFQNEAQLEKSRLLSDRFSAERPKGSFSTLEIQRTEQGDSAMYLCASSLGREGVRGYTFGSGTRLTVV.

This clonotype was detected only a few times. The chain uses TRBV29-1 and TRBJ2-7; D may be TRBD1 or TRBD2 (5 bases each). Germline CDR1 and CDR2: SQVTM and ANQGSEA. This CDR3 is built from 11 residues. The V gene lost 2 bases and the J gene lost 6 bases, with 8 bases spanning the gap. DNA of the CDR3: TGCAGCGTTGAATCTGGGGGCGAGCAGTACGTC. Translated: CSVESGGEQYV.

V is TRBV6-5 and J is TRBJ2-7; 9 bases line up with TRBD1. Trimming cost V 2 bases and J 7 bases; bases outside gene matches: 6. Germline V gene sequence: CDR1 MNHEY, CDR2 SVGAGI. The CDR3 runs to 14 residues. The CDR3 is CASSYGRTGEEQYF. The CDR3 coding sequence is TGTGCCAGCAGTTACGGGCGGACAGGGGAAGAGCAGTACTTC.

This clonotype was counted only a few times. This sequence joins TRBV19 and TRBJ1-1; D remains ambiguous. Germline CDR1 reads LNHDA; CDR2 reads SQIVND (reference sequence). The CDR3 has 16 amino acids. Trimming shortened V by 4 bases and J by 0 bases, and 15 bases separated the two germline ends. DNA of the CDR3: TGTGCCAGTAGTAAACCCTGGGCGGCCCTGAACACTGAAGCTTTCTTT. It specifies CASSKPWAALNTEAFF. The full variable domain, completed using reference TRBV19 and TRBJ1-1, is DGGITQSPKYLFRKEGQNVTLSCEQNLNHDAMYWYRQDPGQGLRLIYYSQIVNDFQKGDIAEGYSVSREKKESFPLTVTSAQKNPTAFYLCASSKPWAALNTEAFFGQGTRLTVV.

This clonotype was counted only a few times. V gene TRBV12-3 or TRBV12-4 combines with J gene TRBJ2-6; possible D gene TRBD1, 6 bases. This CDR3 is 15 amino acids long. Trimming left V 3 bases short and J 2 bases short, with 8 bases between. The CDR3 loop reads CASSFAGAGANVLTF. CDR3 sequence (DNA): TGTGCCAGCAGTTTTGCAGGGGCTGGGGCCAACGTCCTGACTTTC.

The rearrangement links TRBV9 to TRBJ1-1; 9 bases are shared with TRBD1. The CDR3 has 15 residues. Germline lookup yields CDR1 SGDLS and CDR2 YYNGEE. J was trimmed by 7 bases and V by 3 bases; bases with no gene match: 10. DNA of the CDR3: TGTGCCAGCAGCGCTTGGGACAGGGAAAATAGTGAAGCTTTCTTT. Translation: CASSAWDRENSEAFF.

There are a few counts of this clonotype. The V and J genes are TRBV6-2 or TRBV6-3 and TRBJ1-5; 8 nucleotides agree with TRBD1. This CDR3 has 13 residues. J gave up 1 base and V 8 bases, and 1 base lay outside the gene matches. Germline CDR1 and CDR2: MNHEY and SVGEGT. In nucleotides, the CDR3 is TGTGCCAGCGGACAGGGCAGCAATCAGCCCCAGCATTTT. Protein product: CASGQGSNQPQHF.

The V call is TRBV7-9, the J call TRBJ1-5; D is perhaps TRBD1 (5 bases). V lost 3 bases and J 1 base, leaving 10 bases between the germline ends. Germline values: CDR1 SEHNR, CDR2 FQNEAQ (reference sequence). CDR3 size: 15 residues. CDR3 nucleotide sequence: TGTGCCAGCAGCTTGGACACGGGAAGCAATCAGCCCCAGCATTTT. It codes for CASSLDTGSNQPQHF.

The chain joins TRBV7-9 to TRBJ2-7; TRBD1 or TRBD2 may be the D gene (5 bases each). The CDR3 runs 15 residues. Germline V lookup: CDR1 SEHNR, CDR2 FQNEAQ (reference sequence). V was pared by 0 bases and J by 2 bases, with 11 bases between. CDR3 bases: TGTGCCAGCAGCTTAGCGGGGCTAGCTCCCTACGAGCAGTACTTC. Translation: CASSLAGLAPYEQYF.

This clonotype was counted between two and nine times. The V and J genes are TRBV28 and TRBJ1-2; D is perhaps TRBD1 (6 bases). Germline CDR1 and CDR2: MDHEN and SYDVKM. Deletions cut 3 bases from V and 7 bases from J, with 18 bases between. The CDR3 spans 15 residues. The CDR3 nucleotides are TGTGCCAGCAGTTTCCCGGACAGCATAGGAACTGGCTACACCTTC. It translates to CASSFPDSIGTGYTF.

V gene TRBV7-7 combines with J gene TRBJ2-3; TRBD1 matches at 11 bases. The germline gives CDR1 SSHAT, CDR2 FNYEAQ (reference sequence). V shed 1 base and J 6 bases; nucleotides not matched to a gene: 6. The CDR3 runs 16 residues. The CDR3 region has the DNA TGTGCCAGCAGCTTAGAGGACAGGGGGCGCGGGGATACGCAGTATTTT. Its protein product is CASSLEDRGRGDTQYF.

This clonotype has only a few counts. This chain connects TRBV7-2 to TRBJ2-3; possible D gene TRBD2, 5 bases. V was trimmed by 2 bases and J by 6 bases, leaving 15 bases between them. This CDR3 comprises 15 residues. Per germline, CDR1 SGHTA and CDR2 FQGNSA. In nucleotides, the CDR3 is TGTGCCAGCAGCTTACCCCGGGGAGAGATTGATACGCAGTATTTT. Translating gives CASSLPRGEIDTQYF.

This clonotype was seen a handful of times. This rearrangement joins TRBV11-2 to TRBJ1-6; D is ambiguous. Trimming took off 1 base at V and 7 bases at J, with 11 bases between the two ends. The germline gives CDR1 SGHAT, CDR2 FQNNGV. This CDR3 is built from 15 residues. CDR3 amino acids: CASSLVLGSNSPLHF. The DNA for the CDR3 is TGTGCCAGCAGCTTAGTGCTGGGGTCCAATTCACCCCTCCACTTT.

This clonotype has a count of ten or more. The chain is built from TRBV15 and TRBJ1-2; unclear D gene. The germline V gene has CDR1 LNHNV and CDR2 YYDKDF (reference sequence). V was clipped by 10 bases and J by 1 base, with 13 bases between them. The CDR3 is 13 amino acids. CDR3 coding DNA: TGTGCCATCTCGTATCAGAATAACTATGGCTACACCTTC. As protein: CAISYQNNYGYTF.

This clonotype was seen only a few times. The V gene is TRBV29-1, the J gene TRBJ1-1; 8 bases line up with TRBD1. Per germline, CDR1 SQVTM and CDR2 ANQGSEA. There are 13 residues in the CDR3. V was clipped by 3 bases and J by 11 bases; unmatched bases: 11. The CDR3 reads CSVDGTGGTGAFF. Here the CDR3 DNA reads TGCAGCGTTGATGGGACAGGTGGAACGGGGGCTTTCTTT.

The chain has TRBV5-1 and TRBJ2-7; 7 nucleotides align to TRBD1. Germline lookup yields CDR1 SGHRS and CDR2 YFSETQ. V was clipped by 4 bases and J by 2 bases; unmatched bases: 9. This CDR3 spans 15 amino acids. CDR3 region: CASSPRGDSTYEQYF. CDR3 coding DNA: TGCGCCAGCAGCCCGCGAGGGGACAGCACCTACGAGCAGTACTTC.

This clonotype was seen more than once but under ten times. The chain links TRBV4-2 to TRBJ2-3, with 9 bases matching TRBD2. Germline CDR1 is LGHNA and CDR2 is YNFKEQ. The V gene end was trimmed by 4 bases and the J gene end by 2 bases; junction bases not matched to a gene: 10. The CDR3 contains 17 residues. CDR3 region: CASSLGNGGGATDTQYF. The CDR3 DNA sequence: TGTGCCAGCAGCCTCGGAAATGGCGGGGGGGCCACAGATACGCAGTATTTT.

The chain carries TRBV28 and TRBJ2-2, with D perhaps TRBD1 (6 bases). CDR3 length equals 14 residues. Looked up from germline, CDR1 is MDHEN and CDR2 is SYDVKM. Trimming removed 6 bases from V and 8 bases from J, with 16 bases in between. CDR3 sequence (DNA): TGTGCCAGCAGACGTCCTCCACAGGGTGGGGAGCTGTTTTTT. Translation: CASRRPPQGGELFF.

The CDR3 nucleotides read TGTGCCAGCAGCCTAGATCCCCGGAACGAGCAGTACGTC. Protein: CASSLDPRNEQYV. The gene calls are TRBV7-9 and TRBJ2-7; no definite D call. The CDR3 runs to 13 residues. Germline loops: CDR1 SEHNR, CDR2 FQNEAQ (reference sequence). The V and J ends lost 5 bases and 5 bases respectively, with 13 bases between them.

This chain links TRBV6-1 with TRBJ2-3, with 7 nucleotides matching TRBD1. The V segment lost 2 bases and the J segment 5 bases; nucleotides outside the gene matches: 7. Germline values: CDR1 MNHNS, CDR2 SASEGT. CDR3 length: 15 amino acids. As DNA, the CDR3 is TGTGCCAGCAGTGAAAGGGGGCCCGGCGGAGATACGCAGTATTTT. Translation: CASSERGPGGDTQYF.

The CDR3 nucleotides read TGTGCCAGCACCCGACAGGGTTTCTACGAGCAGTACTTC. Residues: CASTRQGFYEQYF. The rearrangement links TRBV6-5 to TRBJ2-7; 7 bases line up with TRBD1. CDR1 is MNHEY, CDR2 SVGAGI, per germline. V gave up 7 bases and J gave up 3 bases; unmatched junction bases: 6. The CDR3 is 13 amino acids.

The V and J genes are TRBV11-2 and TRBJ2-3, with 7 bases matching TRBD2. The J segment lost 0 bases and the V segment lost 5 bases, leaving 5 bases of the junction unmatched. The CDR3 consists of 15 residues. Germline CDR1 SGHAT, CDR2 FQNNGV. CDR3 sequence: CASSILASSTDTQYF. DNA for the CDR3: TGTGCCAGCAGCATACTAGCGTCGAGCACAGATACGCAGTATTTT.

This chain links TRBV12-3 or TRBV12-4 with TRBJ2-2; D not resolved. V was pared by 4 bases and J by 0 bases, with 6 bases between. This CDR3 has 14 residues. The CDR3, as DNA: TGTGCCAGCAGTTCCCGACCGAACACCGGGGAGCTGTTTTTT. Translation gives CASSSRPNTGELFF.

The table lists this clonotype with a few counts. The genes are TRBV5-6 and TRBJ2-7; TRBD2 might be the D (5 bases). CDR1 SGHDT and CDR2 YYEEEE come from the germline V gene. The CDR3 is 13 residues long. Trimming took off 6 bases at V and 3 bases at J, with 13 bases between the two ends. In nucleotides, the CDR3 is TGTGCCAGCACGGGGTGGCAGTACTACGAGCAGTACTTC. It yields the protein CASTGWQYYEQYF.

The chain combines TRBV5-1 with TRBJ1-2; 8 positions agree with TRBD1. The CDR3 length is 14 residues. CDR1 and CDR2 (germline): SGHRS, YFSETQ. V lost 0 bases and J lost 6; bases outside the gene matches: 4. This CDR3 reads CASSLGGQEDGYTF. DNA for the CDR3: TGCGCCAGCAGCTTGGGGGGACAGGAAGATGGCTACACCTTC.

This clonotype was counted many times. This rearrangement joins TRBV2 to TRBJ2-4, with D possibly matching TRBD2 (6 bases). V lost 4 bases and J lost 8, with 15 bases in between. In germline, CDR1 is SNHLY, CDR2 FYNNEI. This CDR3 spans 14 amino acids. The CDR3 DNA is TGTGCCAGCAGTGCGGGCTATCGCGGGGACATTCAGTACTTC. Translated, it gives CASSAGYRGDIQYF.

This clonotype was found once. The chain joins TRBV12-3 or TRBV12-4 to TRBJ2-5; 7 bases are a match to TRBD1. V shed 5 bases, J shed 5 bases, and the junction held 8 bases outside the gene matches. CDR3 size: 14 residues. The CDR3 spells CASSPGQAKETQYF. For the CDR3, the DNA is TGTGCCAGCAGTCCCGGACAGGCCAAGGAGACCCAGTACTTC.

This clonotype was detected only a few times. The genes are TRBV15 and TRBJ2-3; 10 nucleotides align to TRBD2. The V segment lost 5 bases and the J segment 3 bases; nucleotides outside the gene matches: 11. Germline V gene sequence: CDR1 LNHNV, CDR2 YYDKDF (reference sequence). CDR3 length: 17 amino acids. The CDR3 is CATSAALLAGHTDTQYF. CDR3 sequence (DNA): TGTGCCACCAGCGCTGCTCTACTAGCGGGACATACAGATACGCAGTATTTT.